Only a few counts were recorded for the clone carrying this TCR beta chain. Its cognate antigen is unknown. Trimming stripped 5 bases from V and 5 bases from J, with 15 bases between. Germline V lookup: CDR1 LNHDA, CDR2 SQIVND (reference sequence). The CDR3 has 14 amino acids. To make TCR beta libraries, researchers used iRepertoire HTBI primers and Arm-PCR of CDR3 regions. TCRdb re-derived calls from the multiplex PCR reads in MiXCR, one entry per CDR3 protein. The table shows under 450,000 distinct CDR3 sequences, with about a quarter occurring only once. Time point here: persistent/refractory GD, antithyroid drugs over 5 years with positive TRAb. From PBMCs, RNA was extracted and then used to make the TCR library. This sample stems from a study of regulatory T cells in long-lasting Graves disease. Study-wide findings and caveats: Persistent disease preferred TRBV28, TRBJ1-2 and TRBJ2-5; new disease, TRBV20-1 and TRBJ2-1. Relative to new patients (966), persistent patients exhibited greater sharing of public clonotypes (over 2,500).

The TCR comes from a female donor with Graves disease. Sequencing used peripheral blood mononuclear cells (PBMCs), obtained when the disease was refractory, from a patient treated with antithyroid drugs. This rearrangement joins TRBV19 to TRBJ1-1; D is perhaps TRBD1 (5 bases). CDR3: CASSPSGFGTEAFF. The CDR3 DNA follows: TGTGCCAGTAGTCCGTCAGGGTTTGGGACTGAAGCTTTCTTT.